The present entry profiles one TCR beta chain with its context. The data derive from a study of blood T cell repertoires in COVID-19. V was cut by 2 bases and J by 8 bases, with 18 bases left in between. This CDR3 region has 16 residues. CDR1 and CDR2 from the germline V gene are MNHNS and SASEGT. Assay used: immunoSEQ multiplex PCR; TCRdb lists only in-frame clones, some missing. The sample lists roughly 200,000 clones, roughly three quarters seen once, with 10% to 15% in the top ten. V and J are TRBV6-1 and TRBJ1-4; possibly TRBD1 for D (5 bases). The source is a woman older than 75 with COVID-19, enrolled during active disease. Sample: peripheral blood. This CDR3 reads CASSEFGGRVGEKLFF. For the CDR3, the DNA is TGTGCCAGCAGTGAATTCGGGGGGAGGGTTGGAGAAAAACTGTTTTTT.